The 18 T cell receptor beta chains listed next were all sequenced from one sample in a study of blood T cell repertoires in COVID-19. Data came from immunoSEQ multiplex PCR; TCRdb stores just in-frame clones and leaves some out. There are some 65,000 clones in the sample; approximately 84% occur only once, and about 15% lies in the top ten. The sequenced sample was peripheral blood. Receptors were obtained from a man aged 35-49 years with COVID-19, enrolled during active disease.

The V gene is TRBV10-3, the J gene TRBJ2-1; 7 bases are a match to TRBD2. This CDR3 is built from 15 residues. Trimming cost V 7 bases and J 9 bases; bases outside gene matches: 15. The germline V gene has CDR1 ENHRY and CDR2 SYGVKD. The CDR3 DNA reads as TGTGCCATCACCGAATCGGGCGGGAGTGGAGGTGAGCAGTTCTTC. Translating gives CAITESGGSGGEQFF.

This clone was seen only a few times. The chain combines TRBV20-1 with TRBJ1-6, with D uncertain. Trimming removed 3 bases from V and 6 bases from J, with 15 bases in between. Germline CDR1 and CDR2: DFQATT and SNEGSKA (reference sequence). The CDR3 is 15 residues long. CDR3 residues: CSASLSRASNSPLHF. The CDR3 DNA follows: TGCAGTGCTAGTCTTTCGCGGGCCTCTAATTCACCCCTCCACTTT.

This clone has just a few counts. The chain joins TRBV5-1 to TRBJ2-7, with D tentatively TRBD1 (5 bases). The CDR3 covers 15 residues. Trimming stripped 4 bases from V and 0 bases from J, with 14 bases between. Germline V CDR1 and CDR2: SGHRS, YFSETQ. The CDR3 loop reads CASSPVDSNSYEQYF. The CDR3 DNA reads TGCGCCAGCAGCCCGGTCGACAGCAACTCCTACGAGCAGTACTTC.

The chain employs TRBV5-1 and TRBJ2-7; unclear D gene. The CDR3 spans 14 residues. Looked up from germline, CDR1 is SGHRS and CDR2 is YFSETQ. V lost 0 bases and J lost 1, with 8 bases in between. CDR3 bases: TGCGCCAGCAGCTTGGTTCCTACGTCCTACGAGCAGTACTTC. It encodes CASSLVPTSYEQYF.

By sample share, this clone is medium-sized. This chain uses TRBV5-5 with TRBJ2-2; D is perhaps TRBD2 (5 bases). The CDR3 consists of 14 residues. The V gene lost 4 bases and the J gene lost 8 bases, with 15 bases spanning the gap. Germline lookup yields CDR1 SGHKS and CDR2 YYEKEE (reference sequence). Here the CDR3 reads CASSREAAVGELFF. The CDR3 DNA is TGTGCCAGCAGCCGAGAAGCAGCGGTTGGGGAGCTGTTTTTT.

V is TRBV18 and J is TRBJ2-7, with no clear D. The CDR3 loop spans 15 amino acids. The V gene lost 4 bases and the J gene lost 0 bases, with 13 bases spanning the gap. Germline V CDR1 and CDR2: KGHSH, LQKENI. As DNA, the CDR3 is TGTGCCAGCTCACTAAAGGAGCCCACCTCCTACGAGCAGTACTTC. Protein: CASSLKEPTSYEQYF.

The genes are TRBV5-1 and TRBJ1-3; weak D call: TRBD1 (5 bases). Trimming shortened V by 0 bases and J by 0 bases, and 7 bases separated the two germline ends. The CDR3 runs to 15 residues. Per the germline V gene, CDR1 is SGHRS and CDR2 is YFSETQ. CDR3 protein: CASSLVTGSGNTIYF. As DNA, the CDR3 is TGCGCCAGCAGCTTGGTAACAGGCTCTGGAAACACCATATATTTT.

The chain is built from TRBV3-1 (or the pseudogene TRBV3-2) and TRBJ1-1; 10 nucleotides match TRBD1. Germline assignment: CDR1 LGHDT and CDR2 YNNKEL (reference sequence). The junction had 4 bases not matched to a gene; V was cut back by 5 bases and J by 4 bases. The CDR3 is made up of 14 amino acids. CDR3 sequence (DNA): TGTGCCAGCAGCGCCCGGGACAGGGGCACTGAAGCTTTCTTT. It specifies CASSARDRGTEAFF.

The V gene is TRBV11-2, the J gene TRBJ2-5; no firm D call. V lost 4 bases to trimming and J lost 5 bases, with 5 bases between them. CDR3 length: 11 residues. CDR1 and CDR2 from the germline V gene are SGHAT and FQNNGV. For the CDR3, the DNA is TGTGCCAGCAGCTCGCGGGAGACCCAGTACTTC. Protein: CASSSRETQYF.

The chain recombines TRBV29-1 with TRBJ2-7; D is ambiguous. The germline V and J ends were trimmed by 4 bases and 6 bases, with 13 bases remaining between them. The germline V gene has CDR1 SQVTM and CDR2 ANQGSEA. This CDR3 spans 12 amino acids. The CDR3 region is CSVAPSGVEQYF. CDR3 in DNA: TGCAGCGTTGCTCCCTCAGGTGTCGAGCAGTACTTC.

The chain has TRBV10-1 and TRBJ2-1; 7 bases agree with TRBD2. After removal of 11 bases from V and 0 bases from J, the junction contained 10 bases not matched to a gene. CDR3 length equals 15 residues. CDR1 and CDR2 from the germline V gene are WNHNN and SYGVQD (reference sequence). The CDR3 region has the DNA TGCGCCCCCTTAAGAGCGGGGTTCTCCTACAATGAGCAGTTCTTC. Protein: CAPLRAGFSYNEQFF.

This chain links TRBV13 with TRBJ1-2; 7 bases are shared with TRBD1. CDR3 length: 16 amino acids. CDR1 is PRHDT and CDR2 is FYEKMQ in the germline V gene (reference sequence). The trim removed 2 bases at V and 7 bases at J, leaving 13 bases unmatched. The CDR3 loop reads CASSLNSGDRLRGYTF. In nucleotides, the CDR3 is TGTGCCAGCAGCTTAAATAGTGGGGACAGATTGCGTGGCTACACCTTC.

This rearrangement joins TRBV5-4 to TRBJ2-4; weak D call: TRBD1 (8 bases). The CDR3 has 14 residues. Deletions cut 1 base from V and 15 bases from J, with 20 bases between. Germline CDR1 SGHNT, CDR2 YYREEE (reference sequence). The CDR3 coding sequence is TGTGCCAGCAGCTTGACCAGACAGGGGAGGGCGGCGTACTTC. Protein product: CASSLTRQGRAAYF.

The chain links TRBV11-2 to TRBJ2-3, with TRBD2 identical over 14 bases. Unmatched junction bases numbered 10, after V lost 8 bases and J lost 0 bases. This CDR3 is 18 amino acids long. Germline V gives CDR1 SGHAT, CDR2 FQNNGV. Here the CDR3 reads CASCLGTSGGLSTDTQYF. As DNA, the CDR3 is TGTGCCAGCTGTTTGGGGACTAGCGGGGGACTCAGCACAGATACGCAGTATTTT.

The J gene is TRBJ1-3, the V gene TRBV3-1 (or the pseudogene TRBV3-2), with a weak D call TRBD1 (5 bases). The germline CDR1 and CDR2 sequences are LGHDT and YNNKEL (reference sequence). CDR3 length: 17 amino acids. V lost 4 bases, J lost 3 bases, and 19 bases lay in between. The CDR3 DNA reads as TGTGCCAGCAGCCTAACGCAAGCCGGGGGACGTGGAAACACCATATATTTT. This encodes CASSLTQAGGRGNTIYF.

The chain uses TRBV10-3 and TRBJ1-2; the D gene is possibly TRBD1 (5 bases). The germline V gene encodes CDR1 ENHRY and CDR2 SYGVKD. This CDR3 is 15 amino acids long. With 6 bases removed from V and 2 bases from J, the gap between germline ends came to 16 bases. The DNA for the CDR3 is TGTGCCATCAGGGGGTGGGGCCGGGAGAACTATGGCTACACCTTC. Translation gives CAIRGWGRENYGYTF.

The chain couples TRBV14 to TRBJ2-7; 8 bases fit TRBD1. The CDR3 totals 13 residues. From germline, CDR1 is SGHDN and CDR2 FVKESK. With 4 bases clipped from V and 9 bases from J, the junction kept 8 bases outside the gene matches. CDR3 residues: CASSRRDRFGQYF. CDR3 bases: TGTGCCAGCAGCCGCCGGGACAGGTTTGGGCAGTACTTC.

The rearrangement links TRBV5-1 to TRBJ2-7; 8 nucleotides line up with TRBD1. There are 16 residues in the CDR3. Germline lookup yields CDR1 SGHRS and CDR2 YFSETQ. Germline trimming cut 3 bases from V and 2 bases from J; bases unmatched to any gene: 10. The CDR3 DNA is TGCGCCAGCAGCTCCCCCGGGACAGGTTCGACCTACGAGCAGTACTTC. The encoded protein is CASSSPGTGSTYEQYF.